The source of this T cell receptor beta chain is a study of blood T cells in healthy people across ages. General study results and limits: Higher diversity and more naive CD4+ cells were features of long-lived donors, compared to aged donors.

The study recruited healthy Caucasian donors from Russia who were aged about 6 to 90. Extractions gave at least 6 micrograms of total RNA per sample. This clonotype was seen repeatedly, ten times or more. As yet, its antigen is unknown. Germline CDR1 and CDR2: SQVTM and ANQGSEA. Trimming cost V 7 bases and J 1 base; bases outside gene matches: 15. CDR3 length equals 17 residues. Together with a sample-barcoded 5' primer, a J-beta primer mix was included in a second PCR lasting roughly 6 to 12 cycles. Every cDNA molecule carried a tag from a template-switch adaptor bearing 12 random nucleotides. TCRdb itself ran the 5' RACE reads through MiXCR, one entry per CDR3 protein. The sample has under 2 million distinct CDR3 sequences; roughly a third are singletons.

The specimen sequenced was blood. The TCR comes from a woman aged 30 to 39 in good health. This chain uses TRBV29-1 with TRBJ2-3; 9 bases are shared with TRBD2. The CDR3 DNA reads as TGCAGCGCTGGACCTGCTACGGCTAGCGGGGGCACAGATACGCAGTATTTT. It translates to CSAGPATASGGTDTQYF.